The present TCR beta chain was sequenced within a study of blood T cell repertoires in COVID-19 (TCRdb year 2020). In the study overall: Samples from collaborators originated in the United States, Italy and Spain and spanned both the acute and convalescent phases of COVID-19. Nearly every sample came with metadata listing a de-identified subject ID, COVID-19 status, age in years and sex. The prospective study material was composed of cDNA or gDNA derived from T cells, B-cell-depleted T cells, or PBMCs. HLA class I and class II types, where available, came from metadata supplied by the sample provider rather than from assay-based typing. The samples were drawn from the first 160 participants of the ongoing ImmuneRACE study and from more than 1,000 subjects provided by 6 global collaborators. The dataset comprised deeply sampled blood TCRbeta repertoires from subjects exposed to, actively infected with, or recovered from COVID-19. The repertoires were released in a freely available public database intended as a resource for research on the immune response to SARS-CoV-2.

Including the terminal cysteine and phenylalanine, the CDR3 comprises 15 residues. Just the 45-base CDR3 DNA is kept, in frame starting at base 1. A distance of 22 bases separates the germline ends of V and J, which lose 5 bases and 9 bases respectively. Reading the germline V gene gives CDR1 SGHAT and CDR2 FQNNGV. Enrolling through a virtual design, the prospective study's participants ranged in age from roughly 18 to 89 years and lived across around 25 United States geographic areas. In the prospective study, participants were assigned to cohorts based on the clinical history participants reported in a screening survey and a study questionnaire. Recovered participants in ImmuneRACE Cohort 3 were defined by two consecutive negative NP/OP PCR tests, clearance by a healthcare professional, or resolution of symptoms. In the prospective study, mobile phlebotomists collected whole blood, serum and a nasopharyngeal or oropharyngeal swab from each participant. Prospective study participants could optionally give additional blood draws and questionnaires over an approximately 2-month period. Before DNA extraction, prospective study blood samples were shipped either frozen or at room temperature.

For this clone: No antigen is known for it. Per-nucleotide qualities are absent, and no much larger clonotype sits a single base away.

Overall results and qualifications from the work: How much clinical and demographic metadata was included differed by source and by participant, and the metadata was provided uncurated.

The immunoSEQ Assay, a bias-controlled multiplex PCR, was used to amplify TCRbeta CDR3 regions from genomic DNA. On the authors' methods: Within the assay, amplification of reference gene primers was used to estimate how many nucleated cells each sample contained. Sequence reads were collapsed and filtered to measure the absolute abundance of every unique TCRbeta CDR3 rearrangement. For each sample, productive Simpson clonality was calculated as the square root of Simpson's diversity index across productive rearrangements. TCRdb took over this immuneACCESS table, retaining in-frame rearrangements with V and J assigned. Such tables are incomplete; in checked studies, under half of the missing clones stem from an unresolved V gene, and the remainder is unexplained. V and J calls plus clone size are reproduced from that table; the DNA served to infer D and trimming. Counted in this sample were about 430,000 clones; around 87% of them appeared once. The top ten clones comprise 1% to 1.3% of the sample.

The chain is made from TRBV11-2 and TRBJ2-5; the D region possibly corresponds to TRBD2 (6 bases align). Sequenced: PBMCs or T cells enriched from blood (not recorded which). The clonotype comes from a man aged 25 to 40 who had recovered from COVID-19. The nucleotides read TGTGCCAGCAGCCCCGGGACTGCAAGTATTGGGGCCCAGTACTTC. It translates as CASSPGTASIGAQYF.